This paragraph covers one T cell receptor beta chain sequence. The clone's antigen remains unknown. The record has no base qualities; no much larger clone is one base away. Each collaborating institution followed its own protocols to collect whole blood in K2EDTA tubes. For TCRbeta analysis, collaborators shipped samples in one of three forms: frozen whole blood, isolated PBMCs, or DNA extracted from either of those sample types. TCRbeta CDR3 regions were amplified from genomic DNA using the immunoSEQ Assay, a bias-controlled multiplex PCR. As for the original processing: The number of nucleated cells in each sample was estimated by amplification of reference gene primers within the assay. To quantify the absolute abundance of each unique TCRbeta CDR3 rearrangement, sequence reads were collapsed and filtered. For each sample, productive Simpson clonality was calculated as the square root of Simpson's diversity index over productive rearrangements. The source is immuneACCESS, and TCRdb retained only in-frame sequences with V and J called. Part of the clones is not carried over; for the studies checked, unresolved V genes explain less than half of this, and the remainder is unexplained. For V, J and clone size, that table is used; D and trimming come from the DNA. For this sample there are about 62,000 clones; 86% appear just once. The ten biggest clones cover 1% to 1.5% of the sample.

This sample was included in a study of blood T cell repertoires in COVID-19 (dated by TCRdb to 2018 to 2020). For the study in its entirety: Collaborator samples came from the United States, Italy and Spain and covered acute and convalescent phases of COVID-19. The prospective study material was composed of cDNA or gDNA derived from T cells, B-cell-depleted T cells, or PBMCs. HLA class I and class II types, where available, came from metadata supplied by the sample provider rather than from assay-based typing. The sample metadata nearly always contained a de-identified subject ID, COVID-19 status, age in years and sex. The samples were drawn from two sources: the first 160 participants of the ongoing ImmuneRACE study, and 1,254 subjects contributed by 6 global collaborators. The repertoires were made available in a free public database intended to serve as a resource for research on the immune response to SARS-CoV-2. Subjects who had been exposed to COVID-19, were actively infected with it, or had recovered from it provided the deeply sampled blood TCRbeta repertoires that made up the dataset. The paper's findings and limits, for the study overall: The quantity of clinical and demographic metadata differed by source and by participant and was supplied without curation.

The germline V gene provides CDR1 SGHTA and CDR2 FQGTGA. Including cysteine and phenylalanine, the CDR3 has 14 amino acids. Just the 42-base CDR3 DNA is kept, in frame starting at base 1. Relative to germline, V is missing 5 bases and J is missing 2 bases, with 6 bases of the junction outside any gene match. The chain links TRBV7-3 with TRBJ2-7; 7 bases in the junction line up with TRBD1. Sample: peripheral blood. The TCR originated in an elderly woman with acute or convalescent COVID-19. The CDR3 loop reads CASSLGQGAYEQYF. The sequenced DNA is TGTGCCAGCAGCCTCGGGCAGGGGGCCTACGAGCAGTACTTC.